This T cell receptor beta chain was identified during a study of OX40 agonist ivuxolimab in advanced cancers. General study findings and limits: Averaging showed that CD8+ T cells had more expanded clones than CD4+ did.

Profiled with immunoSEQ multiplex PCR; TCRdb holds only in-frame clones, not every one. The table includes over 80,000 clones, around 85% detected once. The CDR3 consists of 14 residues. The V gene lost 4 bases and the J gene lost 8 bases, with 14 bases spanning the gap. The V gene's germline CDR1 is KGHSH and CDR2 LQKENI. About this clone itself: Its cognate antigen is unknown.

This clonotype was obtained from an adult with an advanced solid tumor such as melanoma, head and neck, liver or kidney cancer. The material sequenced was CD4+ or CD8+ T cells sorted from blood, taken in a trial of the OX40 agonist ivuxolimab. The genes are TRBV18 and TRBJ1-4; D gene unclear. CDR3 nucleotides: TGTGCCAGCTCACTCACTGGCCAAGGGGAAAAACTGTTTTTT. Amino acids: CASSLTGQGEKLFF. The full variable domain, in which reference TRBV18 and TRBJ1-4 provide the parts outside the CDR3, is NAGVMQNPRHLVRRRGQEARLRCSPMKGHSHVYWYRQLPEEGLKFMVYLQKENIIDESGMPKERFSAEFPKEGPSILRIQQVVRGDSAAYFCASSLTGQGEKLFFGSGTQLSVL.